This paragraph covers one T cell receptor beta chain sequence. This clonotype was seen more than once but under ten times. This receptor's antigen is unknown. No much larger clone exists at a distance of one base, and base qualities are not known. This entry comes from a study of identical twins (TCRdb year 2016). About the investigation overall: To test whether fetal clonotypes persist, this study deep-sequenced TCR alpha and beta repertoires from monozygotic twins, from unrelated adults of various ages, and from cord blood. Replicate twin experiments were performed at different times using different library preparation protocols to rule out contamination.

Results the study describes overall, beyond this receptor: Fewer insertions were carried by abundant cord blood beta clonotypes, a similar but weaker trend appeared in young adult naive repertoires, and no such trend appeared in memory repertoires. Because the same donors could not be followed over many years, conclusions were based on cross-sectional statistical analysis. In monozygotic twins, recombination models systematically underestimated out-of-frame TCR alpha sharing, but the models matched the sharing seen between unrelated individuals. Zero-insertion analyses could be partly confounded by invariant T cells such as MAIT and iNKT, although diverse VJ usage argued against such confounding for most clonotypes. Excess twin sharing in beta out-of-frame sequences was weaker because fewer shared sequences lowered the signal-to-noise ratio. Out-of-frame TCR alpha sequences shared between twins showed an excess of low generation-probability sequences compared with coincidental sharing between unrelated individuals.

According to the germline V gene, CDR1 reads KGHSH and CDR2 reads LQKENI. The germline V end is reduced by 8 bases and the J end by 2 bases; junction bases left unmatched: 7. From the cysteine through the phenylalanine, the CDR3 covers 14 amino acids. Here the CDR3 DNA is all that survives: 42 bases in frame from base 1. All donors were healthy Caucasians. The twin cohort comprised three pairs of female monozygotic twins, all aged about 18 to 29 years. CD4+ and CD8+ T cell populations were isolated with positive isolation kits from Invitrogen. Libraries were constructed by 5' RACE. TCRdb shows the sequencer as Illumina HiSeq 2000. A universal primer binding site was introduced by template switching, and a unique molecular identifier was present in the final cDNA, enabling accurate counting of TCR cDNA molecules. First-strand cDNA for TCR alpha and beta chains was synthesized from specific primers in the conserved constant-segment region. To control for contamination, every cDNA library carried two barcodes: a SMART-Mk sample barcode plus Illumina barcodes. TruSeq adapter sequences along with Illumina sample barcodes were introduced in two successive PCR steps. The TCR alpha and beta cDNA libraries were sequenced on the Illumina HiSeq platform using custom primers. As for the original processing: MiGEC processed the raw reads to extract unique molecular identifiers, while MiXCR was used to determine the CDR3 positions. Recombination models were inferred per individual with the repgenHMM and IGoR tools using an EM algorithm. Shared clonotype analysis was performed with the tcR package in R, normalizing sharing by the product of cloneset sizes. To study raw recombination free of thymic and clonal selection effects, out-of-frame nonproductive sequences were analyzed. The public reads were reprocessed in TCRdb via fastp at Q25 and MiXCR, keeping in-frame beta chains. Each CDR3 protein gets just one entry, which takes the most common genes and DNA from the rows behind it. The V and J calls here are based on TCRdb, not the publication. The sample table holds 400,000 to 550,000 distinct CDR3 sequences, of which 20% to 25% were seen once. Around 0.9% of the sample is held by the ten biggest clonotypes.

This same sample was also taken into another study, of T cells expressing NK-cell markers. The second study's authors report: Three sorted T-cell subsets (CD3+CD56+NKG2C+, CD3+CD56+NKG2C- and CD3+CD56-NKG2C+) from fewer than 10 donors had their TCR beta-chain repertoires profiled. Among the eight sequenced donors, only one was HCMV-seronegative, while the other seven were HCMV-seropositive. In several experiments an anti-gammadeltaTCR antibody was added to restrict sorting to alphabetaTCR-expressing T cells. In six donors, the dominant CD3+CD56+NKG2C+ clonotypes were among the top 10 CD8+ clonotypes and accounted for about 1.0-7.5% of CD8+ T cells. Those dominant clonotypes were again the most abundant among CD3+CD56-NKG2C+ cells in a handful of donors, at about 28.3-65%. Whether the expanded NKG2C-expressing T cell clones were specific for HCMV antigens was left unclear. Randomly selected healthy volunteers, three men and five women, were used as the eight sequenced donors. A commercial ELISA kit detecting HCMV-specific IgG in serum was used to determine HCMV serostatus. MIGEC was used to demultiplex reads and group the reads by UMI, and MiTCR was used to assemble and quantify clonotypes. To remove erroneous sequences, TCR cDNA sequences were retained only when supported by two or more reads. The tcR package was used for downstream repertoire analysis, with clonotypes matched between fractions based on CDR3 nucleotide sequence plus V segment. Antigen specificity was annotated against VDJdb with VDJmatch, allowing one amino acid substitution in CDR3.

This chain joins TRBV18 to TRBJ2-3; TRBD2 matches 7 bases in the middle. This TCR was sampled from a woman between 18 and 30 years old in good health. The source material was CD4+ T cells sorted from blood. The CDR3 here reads CASILGLSTDTQYF. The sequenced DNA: TGTGCCAGCATTCTGGGACTATCCACAGATACGCAGTATTTT.